This entry concerns a single TCR beta chain. Its antigen is not known. The CDR3 loop spans 17 amino acids. Germline V gene data show CDR1 as SEHNR and CDR2 as FQNEAQ (reference sequence). V lost 5 bases, J lost 1 base, and 8 bases stayed unmatched. The sample belongs to a study of T cell repertoires in cytomegalovirus infection. Whole-study context: Recently described HLA-C-restricted plus well-studied HLA-B-restricted CMV epitopes were used. A matching HLA type, together with CMV infection, was signaled by public TCR beta signatures. General study results and limits: HLA-C-restricted CMV-specific TCR beta clonotypes were dominant in the ex vivo response. Based on cumulative public TCR beta family frequency, carriers of CMV plus the relevant HLA were identified.

TCRdb ran MiXCR on the reads and lists one entry per CDR3 protein. The sample consists of about 900,000 distinct CDR3 sequences, roughly 31% of them appearing once. The source was cultured CD8+ T cells from PBMCs, collected from culture after CMV antigen stimulation. The chain has TRBV7-9 and TRBJ1-6; 7 bases line up with TRBD1. The TCR originated in a human donor in good health (CMV status not recorded). Some clones in this sample may be carry-over from other donors' samples. DNA of the CDR3: TGTGCCAGCAGCGCGGGGACAGAATATTCCTATAATTCACCCCTCCACTTT. Its translation: CASSAGTEYSYNSPLHF. Looking up the rest from reference TRBV7-9 and TRBJ1-6 gives the full variable domain: DTGVSQNPRHKITKRGQNVTFRCDPISEHNRLYWYRQTLGQGPEFLTYFQNEAQLEKSRLLSDRFSAERPKGSFSTLEIQRTEQGDSAMYLCASSAGTEYSYNSPLHFGNGTRLTVT.